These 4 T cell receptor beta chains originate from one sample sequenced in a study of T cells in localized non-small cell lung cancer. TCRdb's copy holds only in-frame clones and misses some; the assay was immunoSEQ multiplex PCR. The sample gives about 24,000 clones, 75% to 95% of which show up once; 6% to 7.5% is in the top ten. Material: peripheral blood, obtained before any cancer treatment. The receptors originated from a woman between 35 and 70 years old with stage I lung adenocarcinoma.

The CDR3 loop is CASRAGANEKLFF. The CDR3 DNA reads as TGCGCCAGCAGGGCGGGCGCTAATGAAAAACTGTTTTTT. This chain joins TRBV5-1 and TRBJ1-4; D remains ambiguous. The germline V gene has CDR1 SGHRS and CDR2 YFSETQ. The CDR3 loop spans 13 amino acids. Trimming took 5 bases from V and 3 from J, leaving 8 bases between them. The full variable domain, with the rest looked up from reference TRBV5-1 and TRBJ1-4, is KAGVTQTPRYLIKTRGQQVTLSCSPISGHRSVSWYQQTPGQGLQFLFEYFSETQRNKGNFPGRFSGRQFSNSRSEMNVSTLELGDSALYLCASRAGANEKLFFGSGTQLSVL.

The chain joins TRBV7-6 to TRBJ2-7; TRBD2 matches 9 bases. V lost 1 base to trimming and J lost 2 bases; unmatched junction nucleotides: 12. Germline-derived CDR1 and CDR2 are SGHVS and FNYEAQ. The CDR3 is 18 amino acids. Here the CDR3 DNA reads TGTGCCAGCAGCTTAGACGCGGCGGGAGGGCCGATTACCTACGAGCAGTACTTC. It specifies CASSLDAAGGPITYEQYF. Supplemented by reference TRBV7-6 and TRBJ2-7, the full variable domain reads GAGVSQSPRYKVTKRGQDVALRCDPISGHVSLYWYRQALGQGPEFLTYFNYEAQQDKSGLPNDRFSAERPEGSISTLTIQRTEQRDSAMYRCASSLDAAGGPITYEQYFGPGTRLTVT.

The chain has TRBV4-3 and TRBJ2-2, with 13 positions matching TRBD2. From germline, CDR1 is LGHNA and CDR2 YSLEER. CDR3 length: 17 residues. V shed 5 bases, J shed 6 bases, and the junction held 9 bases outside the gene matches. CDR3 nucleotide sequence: TGCGCCAGCAGCAAGAGGACTAGCGGGAGTGGGGCCGGGGAGCTGTTTTTT. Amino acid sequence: CASSKRTSGSGAGELFF.

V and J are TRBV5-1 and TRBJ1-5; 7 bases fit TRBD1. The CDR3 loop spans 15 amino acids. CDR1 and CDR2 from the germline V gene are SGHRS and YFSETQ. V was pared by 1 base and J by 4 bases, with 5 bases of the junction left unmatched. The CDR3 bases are TGCGCCAGCAGCTTGACGGGACAGAGTAATCAGCCCCAGCATTTT. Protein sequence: CASSLTGQSNQPQHF.